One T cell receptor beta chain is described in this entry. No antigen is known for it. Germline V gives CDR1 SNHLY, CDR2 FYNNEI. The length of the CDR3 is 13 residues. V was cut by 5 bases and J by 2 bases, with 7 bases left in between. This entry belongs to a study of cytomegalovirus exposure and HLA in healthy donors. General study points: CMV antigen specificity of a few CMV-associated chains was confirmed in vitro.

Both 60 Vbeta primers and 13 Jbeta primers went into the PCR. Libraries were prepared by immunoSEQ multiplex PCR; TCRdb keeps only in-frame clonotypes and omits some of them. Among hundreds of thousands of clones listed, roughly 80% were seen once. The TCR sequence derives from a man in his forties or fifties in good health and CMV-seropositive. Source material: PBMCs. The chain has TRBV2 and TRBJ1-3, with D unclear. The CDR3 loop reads CASSREAGNTIYF. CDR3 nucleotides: TGTGCCAGCAGTCGAGAGGCTGGAAACACCATATATTTT.